A single sample is the source of the 21 T cell receptor beta chains below, sequenced in a study of cytomegalovirus exposure and HLA in healthy donors. Produced via immunoSEQ multiplex PCR; TCRdb's table is partial and in-frame only. The sample carries about 180,000 clones, about 83% recorded once. Sequenced material: PBMCs. The source is a woman in her twenties or thirties in good health and CMV-seronegative.

The J gene is TRBJ2-3, the V gene TRBV9, with 13 bases aligning to TRBD2. There are 20 residues in the CDR3. Germline V gives CDR1 SGDLS, CDR2 YYNGEE. The V gene end was trimmed by 3 bases and the J gene end by 2 bases; junction bases not matched to a gene: 15. For the CDR3, the DNA is TGTGCCAGCAGCGCAGACCCCGCGGGACTAGCGGGGATAAACACAGATACGCAGTATTTT. This encodes CASSADPAGLAGINTDTQYF.

The V gene is TRBV27, the J gene TRBJ2-7; TRBD2 aligns across 8 bases. J lost 4 bases, V lost 8 bases, and 13 bases had no gene match. Germline V CDR1 and CDR2: MNHEY, SMNVEV (reference sequence). This CDR3 has 15 residues. CDR3: CASRVSGGGDYEQYF. CDR3 DNA sequence: TGTGCCAGCCGGGTATCGGGGGGGGGCGATTACGAGCAGTACTTC.

This chain uses TRBV25-1 with TRBJ1-2; 9 nucleotides line up with TRBD1. Looked up from germline, CDR1 is MGHDK and CDR2 is SYGVNS. The V gene end was trimmed by 3 bases and the J gene end by 2 bases; junction bases not matched to a gene: 7. There are 16 residues in the CDR3. CDR3 protein: CASSDSRQGVNYGYTF. The DNA for the CDR3 is TGTGCCAGCAGTGATTCCCGACAGGGGGTGAACTATGGCTACACCTTC.

V usage is TRBV4-3 and J usage is TRBJ2-5; D remains unclear. The germline V gene has CDR1 LGHNA and CDR2 YSLEER. V was clipped by 0 bases and J by 5 bases, with 10 bases between them. The CDR3 is made up of 14 amino acids. The CDR3, as DNA: TGCGCCAGCAGCCAAGACTTAGACGGGGAGACCCAGTACTTC. This codes for CASSQDLDGETQYF.

CDR3 coding DNA: TGTGCCAGCAGCCCGGGGGGACTAGCGGGGGTTGAGCAGTACTTC. Residues: CASSPGGLAGVEQYF. The V gene is TRBV7-9, the J gene TRBJ2-7; 14 positions agree with TRBD2. CDR3 length: 15 residues. The trim removed 5 bases at V and 7 bases at J, leaving 7 bases unmatched. CDR1 is SEHNR, CDR2 FQNEAQ, per germline (reference sequence).

The CDR3 DNA reads TGTGCCATCTACGCGAACTACGAGCAGTACTTC. Residues: CAIYANYEQYF. The chain recombines TRBV10-3 with TRBJ2-7; no clear D gene. V lost 8 bases and J 3 bases, leaving 8 bases between the germline ends. The germline V gene encodes CDR1 ENHRY and CDR2 SYGVKD. There are 11 residues in the CDR3.

This chain uses TRBV11-2 with TRBJ2-5; TRBD1 might be the D (7 bases). Between the trimmed V and J ends, which lost 4 bases and 4 bases, there was a span of 25 bases. From germline, CDR1 is SGHAT and CDR2 FQNNGV. The length of the CDR3 is 18 residues. The CDR3 DNA sequence: TGTGCCAGCAGCTCTTTCCGGAGGGGGCTCAGAGGTGCAGAGACCCAGTACTTC. Translated: CASSSFRRGLRGAETQYF.

This chain links TRBV7-2 with TRBJ2-7; 10 positions match TRBD1. The V segment lost 5 bases and the J segment 3 bases; nucleotides outside the gene matches: 7. This CDR3 spans 15 amino acids. Germline V gives CDR1 SGHTA, CDR2 FQGNSA. DNA of the CDR3: TGTGCCAGCAGCACAGGACAGGGGGGGGTCTACGAGCAGTACTTC. The encoded protein is CASSTGQGGVYEQYF.

This clone has a single count. The rearrangement links TRBV6-1 to TRBJ1-5; 9 nucleotides align to TRBD1. Trimming removed 4 bases from V and 4 bases from J; junction bases left unmatched: 11. Germline CDR1 and CDR2: MNHNS and SASEGT. The CDR3 runs 17 residues. CDR3 amino acids: CASSVPTGTGFNQPQHF. The CDR3 nucleotides are TGTGCCAGCAGTGTCCCCACCGGGACAGGGTTTAATCAGCCCCAGCATTTT.

The chain couples TRBV6-6 to TRBJ2-7; 7 positions match TRBD2. There are 13 residues in the CDR3. Germline assignment: CDR1 MNHNY and CDR2 SVGAGI (reference sequence). With 2 bases clipped from V and 3 bases from J, the junction kept 1 base outside the gene matches. CDR3 sequence (DNA): TGTGCCAGCAGTTACGGGAGGGACTACGAGCAGTACTTC. Translating it yields CASSYGRDYEQYF.

This clone has just a few counts. The chain links TRBV4-3 to TRBJ1-6, with D possibly TRBD1 on 6 matching bases. The CDR3 contains 16 residues. Trimming removed 0 bases at V and 8 bases at J, with 14 bases between. Germline V CDR1 and CDR2: LGHNA, YSLEER. CDR3 sequence: CASSQDRQASYSPLHF. In DNA, the CDR3 is TGCGCCAGCAGCCAAGATAGACAGGCCTCTTATTCACCCCTCCACTTT.

The chain is built from TRBV6-5 and TRBJ2-7; 9 positions match TRBD1. V trimming: 8 bases; J trimming: 7 bases; junction bases outside the gene matches: 9. Germline assignment: CDR1 MNHEY and CDR2 SVGAGI. The CDR3 sequence is 13 residues long. CDR3 sequence: CASGWTGVAEQYF. For the CDR3, the DNA is TGTGCCAGCGGATGGACAGGGGTGGCGGAGCAGTACTTC.

The J gene is TRBJ1-4, the V gene TRBV15; D is unresolved. Trimming took 6 bases from V and 6 from J, leaving 11 bases between them. The CDR3 is made up of 13 amino acids. Germline V gene sequence: CDR1 LNHNV, CDR2 YYDKDF (reference sequence). Here the CDR3 DNA reads TGTGCCACCAGAACGATCGGAGATGAAAAACTGTTTTTT. Its translation is CATRTIGDEKLFF.

This clone was counted only a few times. The chain links TRBV4-2 to TRBJ1-2; D remains ambiguous. V was shortened by 1 base and J by 4 bases, with 7 bases between the two germline ends. CDR1 is LGHNA, CDR2 YNFKEQ, per germline. CDR3 size: 13 residues. The CDR3 sequence is CASSQGGFYGYTF. The CDR3, as DNA: TGTGCCAGCAGCCAAGGAGGGTTCTATGGCTACACCTTC.

The chain recombines TRBV7-9 with TRBJ2-5, with 9 bases identical to TRBD2. Germline CDR1 is SEHNR and CDR2 is FQNEAQ (reference sequence). Trimming removed 3 bases from V and 2 bases from J; junction bases left unmatched: 4. CDR3 size: 15 residues. The CDR3 DNA follows: TGTGCCAGCAGCTTTTTTCTAGCGGGACAAGAGACCCAGTACTTC. It encodes CASSFFLAGQETQYF.

The CDR3 DNA sequence: TGCGCCAGCAGCGTGACAGGGGGCCCCACAGATACGCAGTATTTT. It translates to CASSVTGGPTDTQYF. This chain links TRBV5-1 with TRBJ2-3; 10 bases fit TRBD1. The trim removed 4 bases at V and 2 bases at J, leaving 4 bases unmatched. Germline V gene sequence: CDR1 SGHRS, CDR2 YFSETQ. The CDR3 sequence is 15 residues long.

This clone was seen a single time. The V and J genes are TRBV27 and TRBJ1-2, with TRBD1 as a possible D gene (5 bases). Germline values: CDR1 MNHEY, CDR2 SMNVEV (reference sequence). This CDR3 spans 14 amino acids. V lost 5 bases to trimming and J lost 6 bases, with 16 bases between them. The CDR3 sequence is CASSGRAVGDGYTF. CDR3 DNA sequence: TGTGCCAGCAGTGGGAGGGCGGTGGGGGATGGCTACACCTTC.

This clone was seen only once. The rearrangement links TRBV5-6 to TRBJ1-1; tentatively, D is TRBD1 (5 bases). V gave up 4 bases and J gave up 4 bases, with 14 bases separating them. Germline CDR1 and CDR2: SGHDT and YYEEEE. The CDR3 contains 14 residues. In DNA, the CDR3 is TGTGCCAGCAGCCCGCCCCAGGGTTCCACTGAAGCTTTCTTT. Protein product: CASSPPQGSTEAFF.

Remarks on this clone: The same CDR3 is also encoded by other DNA sequences in this sample. The J gene is TRBJ1-5, the V gene TRBV2; possibly TRBD1 for D (5 bases). This CDR3 has 14 residues. CDR1 and CDR2 from the germline V gene are SNHLY and FYNNEI. V lost 5 bases and J lost 2, with 10 bases in between. The chain's CDR3 is CASSLDRGNQPQHF. CDR3 nucleotides: TGTGCCAGCAGTCTAGACAGAGGCAATCAGCCCCAGCATTTT.

This clone was detected only once. The chain is built from TRBV2 and TRBJ2-5; TRBD2 matches at 7 bases. The CDR3 is 15 residues long. CDR1 is SNHLY and CDR2 is FYNNEI in the germline V gene. V lost 4 bases to trimming and J lost 0 bases; unmatched junction nucleotides: 5. The CDR3 reads CASSVRAGYQETQYF. The CDR3 DNA is TGTGCCAGCAGTGTTCGAGCGGGGTACCAAGAGACCCAGTACTTC.

This clone appeared once. The chain is built from TRBV4-1 and TRBJ1-2; a possible D gene is TRBD1 (5 bases). Germline V CDR1 and CDR2: MGHRA, YSYEKL. The V end was cut by 1 base, the J end by 8 bases, with 11 bases between. The CDR3 spans 13 residues. The CDR3 reads CASSQGDLTGYTF. The CDR3 region has the DNA TGCGCCAGCAGCCAAGGGGACTTGACAGGCTACACCTTC.